This entry lists 23 T cell receptor beta chains sequenced from one sample in a study of cytomegalovirus exposure and HLA in healthy donors. The assay was immunoSEQ multiplex PCR, and TCRdb's table has in-frame clones only and misses some. Seen here are more than 120,000 clones, roughly 89% observed once, and the top ten hold 4.5%. Specimen: PBMCs. These receptors all stem from a man between 18 and 35 years old in good health and CMV-seropositive.

The chain is built from TRBV5-1 and TRBJ1-1; 9 nucleotides agree with TRBD1. The CDR3 contains 14 residues. From germline, CDR1 is SGHRS and CDR2 YFSETQ. The V and J ends lost 3 bases and 5 bases, in that order; junction bases with no gene match: 5. CDR3 region: CASSYRTGETEAFF. For the CDR3, the DNA is TGCGCCAGCAGCTACCGGACAGGGGAAACTGAAGCTTTCTTT.

The gene calls are TRBV6-5 and TRBJ2-5; 9 bases align to TRBD1. CDR3 length equals 16 residues. V shed 3 bases, J shed 4 bases, and the junction held 9 bases outside the gene matches. CDR1 is MNHEY and CDR2 is SVGAGI in the germline V gene. The CDR3 DNA is TGTGCCAGCAGTTATCAACAGGGGGCAACGGGAGAGACCCAGTACTTC. This encodes CASSYQQGATGETQYF.

The chain carries TRBV2 and TRBJ1-4, with D maybe TRBD1 (6 bases). V dropped 2 bases and J dropped 10 bases, with 14 bases sitting between them. Germline V gene lookup returns CDR1 SNHLY and CDR2 FYNNEI. This CDR3 region has 14 residues. CDR3 in DNA: TGTGCCAGCAGTGAATGGGAGGGAGGGGGAAAACTGTTTTTT. Its translation: CASSEWEGGGKLFF.

Concerning this clone itself: Different DNA sequences within this sample yield the same CDR3. This chain joins TRBV6-5 and TRBJ1-1; TRBD1 might be the D (6 bases). CDR1 is MNHEY, CDR2 SVGAGI, per germline. V was pared by 2 bases and J by 4 bases, with 8 bases between. CDR3 size: 13 residues. The CDR3, as DNA: TGTGCCAGCAGTTACAGGGGGGGCACTGAAGCTTTCTTT. It encodes CASSYRGGTEAFF.

V is TRBV4-1 and J is TRBJ2-3; D not resolved. The CDR3 sequence is 15 residues long. Germline V gene data show CDR1 as MGHRA and CDR2 as YSYEKL. V lost 0 bases and J lost 2, with 9 bases in between. The CDR3 DNA is TGCGCCAGCAGCCAAGATCAAAGCTCCACAGATACGCAGTATTTT. It codes for CASSQDQSSTDTQYF.

The CDR3 DNA reads as TGTGCCAGTACACACAGGGTTATGAACACTGAAGCTTTCTTT. Amino acids: CASTHRVMNTEAFF. The rearrangement joins TRBV19 to TRBJ1-1; D is perhaps TRBD1 (6 bases). The CDR3 extends over 14 amino acids. Per germline, CDR1 LNHDA and CDR2 SQIVND (reference sequence). V was clipped by 7 bases and J by 0 bases, with 12 bases between them. Together with reference TRBV19 and TRBJ1-1, the CDR3 gives the full variable domain: DGGITQSPKYLFRKEGQNVTLSCEQNLNHDAMYWYRQDPGQGLRLIYYSQIVNDFQKGDIAEGYSVSREKKESFPLTVTSAQKNPTAFYLCASTHRVMNTEAFFGQGTRLTVV.

V and J are TRBV18 and TRBJ1-2; D not certain. Germline V CDR1 and CDR2: KGHSH, LQKENI. The CDR3 is made up of 13 amino acids. The V end was cut by 2 bases, the J end by 3 bases, with 7 bases between. CDR3 DNA: TGTGCCAGCTCACCAGTCGGGGACTATGGCTACACCTTC. Protein product: CASSPVGDYGYTF.

The rearrangement uses TRBV6-1 and TRBJ2-3; D is unresolved. The CDR3 length is 13 residues. Deletions cut 2 bases from V and 7 bases from J, with 10 bases between. Germline V lookup: CDR1 MNHNS, CDR2 SASEGT. For the CDR3, the DNA is TGTGCCAGCAGTGAAACTCAGGATAATACGCAGTATTTT. Its translation is CASSETQDNTQYF.

The V call is TRBV5-6, the J call TRBJ2-7; TRBD2 is a possible D gene (5 bases). Germline V CDR1 and CDR2: SGHDT, YYEEEE. This CDR3 has 12 amino acids. V was cut by 1 base and J by 9 bases, with 11 bases left in between. The chain's CDR3 is CASSLRDLAQYF. The CDR3 DNA reads TGTGCCAGCAGCTTGCGAGATCTAGCGCAGTACTTC.

The V call is TRBV29-1, the J call TRBJ2-1; 13 bases map to TRBD2. The germline V gene has CDR1 SQVTM and CDR2 ANQGSEA. V shed 7 bases and J 0 bases; nucleotides not matched to a gene: 9. The CDR3 has 17 residues. The CDR3 nucleotides are TGCAGCGCCTCGGGACTAGCGGGGCTGAGCTCCTACAATGAGCAGTTCTTC. Translation: CSASGLAGLSSYNEQFF.

V gene TRBV19 combines with J gene TRBJ1-1; no clear D gene. The CDR3 is 14 residues long. Germline V gene lookup returns CDR1 LNHDA and CDR2 SQIVND (reference sequence). Trimming removed 6 bases at V and 4 bases at J, with 15 bases between. DNA for the CDR3: TGTGCCAGTAGCCGGGTCCTACTCCGCACTGAAGCTTTCTTT. This encodes CASSRVLLRTEAFF.

The chain has TRBV5-1 and TRBJ1-1; D remains unclear. This CDR3 is built from 12 residues. Trimming pared 9 bases from V and 4 bases from J, leaving 13 bases between. CDR1 SGHRS and CDR2 YFSETQ come from the germline V gene. The DNA of the CDR3 is TGCGCCACCCGGGGTGGTGGCACTGAAGCTTTCTTT. Amino acids: CATRGGGTEAFF.

This sequence joins TRBV7-9 and TRBJ2-7; 11 nucleotides align to TRBD2. This CDR3 spans 15 amino acids. Looked up from germline, CDR1 is SEHNR and CDR2 is FQNEAQ (reference sequence). Trimming took 3 bases from V and 5 from J; bases not matched to a gene: 6. The CDR3 region has the DNA TGTGCCAGCAGCTTGTTTAGCGGGAGGGCCCACGAGCAGTACTTC. Its protein is CASSLFSGRAHEQYF.

The gene calls are TRBV5-1 and TRBJ2-3, with TRBD2 as a possible D gene (5 bases). Germline CDR1 and CDR2: SGHRS and YFSETQ. The CDR3 consists of 15 residues. Trimming took off 1 base at V and 0 bases at J, with 9 bases between the two ends. This CDR3 is CASSLTRRSTDTQYF. Here the CDR3 DNA reads TGCGCCAGCAGCTTGACTAGACGGAGCACAGATACGCAGTATTTT.

The chain combines TRBV2 with TRBJ2-3; 11 positions match TRBD2. Germline V gives CDR1 SNHLY, CDR2 FYNNEI. The ends lost 6 bases at V and 4 bases at J; junction bases unmatched: 12. This CDR3 has 17 residues. For the CDR3, the DNA is TGTGCCAGCAGAGAGGTAGCGGGGGGGCCGTTGGCAGATACGCAGTATTTT. Protein sequence: CASREVAGGPLADTQYF.

This clone came up many times. The chain links TRBV10-1 to TRBJ2-7; 8 nucleotides line up with TRBD1. The V gene end was trimmed by 2 bases and the J gene end by 5 bases; junction bases not matched to a gene: 2. The germline CDR1 and CDR2 sequences are WNHNN and SYGVQD (reference sequence). The CDR3 loop spans 13 amino acids. CDR3 nucleotides: TGCGCCAGCAGTGAGACGGACAGGGACGAGCAGTACTTC. It is translated as CASSETDRDEQYF.

Comments on this clone: At one end the junction does not follow the germline gene, possibly because of a read error. V and J are TRBV7-7 and TRBJ2-1, with 7 bases that match TRBD1. The CDR3 extends over 14 amino acids. Germline lookup yields CDR1 SSHAT and CDR2 FNYEAQ (reference sequence). The CDR3 loop is CASSFIYRGGEQFF. For the CDR3, the DNA is TGTGCTAGCAGCTTTATTTACAGGGGCGGTGAGCAGTTCTTC.

The gene calls are TRBV2 and TRBJ1-1; 9 bases line up with TRBD1. CDR1 SNHLY and CDR2 FYNNEI come from the germline V gene. The CDR3 is 15 residues long. Trimming at V came to 2 bases and at J to 3 bases, leaving 4 bases not matched to a gene. The CDR3, as DNA: TGTGCCAGCAGTGAACGTGGACAGGGGTACACTGAAGCTTTCTTT. Protein: CASSERGQGYTEAFF. The full variable domain, its missing parts supplied by reference TRBV2 and TRBJ1-1, is EPEVTQTPSHQVTQMGQEVILRCVPISNHLYFYWYRQILGQKVEFLVSFYNNEISEKSEIFDDQFSVERPDGSNFTLKIRSTKLEDSAMYFCASSERGQGYTEAFFGQGTRLTVV.

In its sample, this clone was seen once. The chain uses TRBV7-9 and TRBJ1-1; tentatively, D is TRBD1 (5 bases). The germline CDR1 and CDR2 sequences are SEHNR and FQNEAQ (reference sequence). Trimming left V 5 bases short and J 7 bases short, with 8 bases between. The CDR3 extends over 11 amino acids. CDR3: CASSRDSEAFF. The CDR3 DNA follows: TGTGCCAGCAGCCGTGACAGTGAAGCTTTCTTT. Full variable domain (outside the CDR3, taken from reference TRBV7-9 and TRBJ1-1): DTGVSQNPRHKITKRGQNVTFRCDPISEHNRLYWYRQTLGQGPEFLTYFQNEAQLEKSRLLSDRFSAERPKGSFSTLEIQRTEQGDSAMYLCASSRDSEAFFGQGTRLTVV.

This clone was recorded only once. V usage is TRBV5-6 and J usage is TRBJ2-7; 7 bases are a match to TRBD2. Germline loops: CDR1 SGHDT, CDR2 YYEEEE. With V trimmed by 3 bases and J by 2 bases, 11 bases remained unmatched. The CDR3 spans 16 residues. For the CDR3, the DNA is TGTGCCAGCAGCTCCTGGGCGCCTAGCGGTACCTACGAGCAGTACTTC. It codes for CASSSWAPSGTYEQYF.

The chain has TRBV7-9 and TRBJ2-1, with a tentative D call TRBD2 (6 bases). The CDR3 loop spans 14 amino acids. CDR1 is SEHNR and CDR2 is FQNEAQ in the germline V gene (reference sequence). V lost 1 base to trimming and J lost 7 bases, with 11 bases between them. CDR3 DNA sequence: TGTGCCAGCAGCTTAGAACGAGCGGGTAATGAGCAGTTCTTC. Encoded protein: CASSLERAGNEQFF.

This chain joins TRBV5-6 and TRBJ1-5; tentatively, D is TRBD1 (5 bases). The CDR3 runs 14 residues. V shed 0 bases and J shed 5 bases, with 9 bases lying between them. From germline, CDR1 is SGHDT and CDR2 YYEEEE. The CDR3 loop is CASSLAGTYQPQHF. CDR3 in DNA: TGTGCCAGCAGCTTGGCGGGGACTTATCAGCCCCAGCATTTT.

The V and J genes are TRBV30 and TRBJ1-4; D not resolved. The germline V and J ends were trimmed by 1 base and 16 bases, with 13 bases remaining between them. CDR3 length: 11 amino acids. Germline V gene sequence: CDR1 GTSNPN, CDR2 SVGIG (reference sequence). The CDR3 nucleotides are TGTGCCTGGAGTGGCGAGGGTATGAAGTTTTTT. Its protein is CAWSGEGMKFF.